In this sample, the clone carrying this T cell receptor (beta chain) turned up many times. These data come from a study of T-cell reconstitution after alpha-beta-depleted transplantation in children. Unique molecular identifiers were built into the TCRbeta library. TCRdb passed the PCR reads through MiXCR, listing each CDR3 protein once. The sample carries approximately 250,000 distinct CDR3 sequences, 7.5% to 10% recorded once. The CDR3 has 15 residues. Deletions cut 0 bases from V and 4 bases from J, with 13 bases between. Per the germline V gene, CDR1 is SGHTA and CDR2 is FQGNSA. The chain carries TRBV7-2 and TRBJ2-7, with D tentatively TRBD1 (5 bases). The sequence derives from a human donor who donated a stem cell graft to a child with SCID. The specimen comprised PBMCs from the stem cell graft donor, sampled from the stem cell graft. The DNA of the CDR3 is TGTGCCAGCAGCTTAGCCCTCGGGCAGGGATACGAGCAGTACTTC. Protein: CASSLALGQGYEQYF.